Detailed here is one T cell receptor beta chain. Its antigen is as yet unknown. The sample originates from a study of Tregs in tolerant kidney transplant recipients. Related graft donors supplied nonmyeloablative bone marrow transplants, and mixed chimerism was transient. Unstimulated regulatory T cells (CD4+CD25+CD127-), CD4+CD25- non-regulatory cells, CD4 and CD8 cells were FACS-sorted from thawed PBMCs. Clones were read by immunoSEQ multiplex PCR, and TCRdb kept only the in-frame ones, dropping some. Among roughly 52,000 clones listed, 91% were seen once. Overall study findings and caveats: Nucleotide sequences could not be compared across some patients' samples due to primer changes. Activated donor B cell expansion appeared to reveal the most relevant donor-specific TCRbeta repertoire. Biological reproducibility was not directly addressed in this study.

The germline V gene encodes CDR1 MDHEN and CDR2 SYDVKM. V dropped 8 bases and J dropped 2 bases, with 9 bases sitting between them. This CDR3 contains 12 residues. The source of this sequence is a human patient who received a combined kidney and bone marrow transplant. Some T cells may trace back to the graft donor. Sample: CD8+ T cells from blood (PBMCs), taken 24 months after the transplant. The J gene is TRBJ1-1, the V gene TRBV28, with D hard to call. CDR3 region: CASVAGNTEAFF. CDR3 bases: TGTGCCAGCGTGGCAGGTAACACTGAAGCTTTCTTT.